The 4 T cell receptor beta chains in this list originate from one sample, sequenced in a study of T cell repertoires in cytomegalovirus infection. Via MiXCR, TCRdb re-called the reads, giving one row per CDR3 protein. This table holds about 460,000 distinct CDR3 sequences, roughly 10% found once. What was sequenced was PBMCs. Receptors were obtained from a human donor in good health (CMV status not recorded). Some clones in this sample may be carry-over from other donors' samples.

This clonotype occurred many times. The V call is TRBV28, the J call TRBJ2-5; D may be TRBD1 (7 bases). The CDR3 runs to 14 residues. Germline V CDR1 and CDR2: MDHEN, SYDVKM. V was pared by 6 bases and J by 3 bases, with 14 bases between. CDR3 sequence: CASRPRGDKETQYF. In DNA form, the CDR3 reads TGTGCCAGCAGACCCAGGGGGGACAAAGAGACCCAGTACTTC.

The V gene is TRBV15, the J gene TRBJ2-7; 8 bases are shared with TRBD1. V gave up 1 base and J gave up 2 bases; unmatched junction bases: 4. CDR1 and CDR2 (germline): LNHNV, YYDKDF (reference sequence). This CDR3 comprises 15 residues. CDR3 protein: CATSRGGTGPYEQYF. CDR3 DNA: TGTGCCACCAGCAGAGGAGGGACAGGACCCTACGAGCAGTACTTC. The variable domain in full, completed from reference TRBV15 and TRBJ2-7, reads DAMVIQNPRYQVTQFGKPVTLSCSQTLNHNVMYWYQQKSSQAPKLLFHYYDKDFNNEADTPDNFQSRRPNTSFCFLDIRSPGLGDTAMYLCATSRGGTGPYEQYFGPGTRLTVT.

This chain links TRBV5-1 with TRBJ1-1, with D tentatively TRBD1 (5 bases). Trimming stripped 4 bases from V and 4 bases from J, with 17 bases between. CDR1 is SGHRS, CDR2 YFSETQ, per germline. The CDR3 is 15 amino acids. This chain's CDR3 is CASSHDRARGTEAFF. CDR3 sequence (DNA): TGCGCCAGCAGCCATGACAGAGCGAGGGGCACTGAAGCTTTCTTT.

This clonotype appeared many times. The chain is built from TRBV7-9 and TRBJ2-5; possibly TRBD2 for D (5 bases). Germline CDR1 is SEHNR and CDR2 is FQNEAQ (reference sequence). With 7 bases removed from V and 7 bases from J, the gap between germline ends came to 16 bases. The CDR3 spans 13 residues. The CDR3 region is CASTRTEVGTQYF. The CDR3 DNA sequence: TGTGCCAGCACCCGGACTGAGGTTGGGACCCAGTACTTC. The whole variable domain, filled in from reference TRBV7-9 and TRBJ2-5, reads DTGVSQNPRHKITKRGQNVTFRCDPISEHNRLYWYRQTLGQGPEFLTYFQNEAQLEKSRLLSDRFSAERPKGSFSTLEIQRTEQGDSAMYLCASTRTEVGTQYFGPGTRLLVL.